These T cell receptor beta chains were read from a single sample in a study of CD8 T cells in ankylosing spondylitis. TCRdb fed the 5' RACE reads into MiXCR, producing one record per CDR3 protein. The repertoire holds tens of thousands of distinct CDR3 sequences, around 16% seen once, with around 27% in the top ten. Source material: blood. The receptors here all came from a male donor with ankylosing spondylitis or in good health (not recorded which). CDR3s include the opening cysteine and the closing phenylalanine or tryptophan.

J,V,CDR3
TRBJ2-4,TRBV7-2,CASSRGQGGSKNIQYF
TRBJ2-1,TRBV7-9,CASSLDLASNEQFF
TRBJ2-1,TRBV20-1,CSLGDRSYNEQFF
TRBJ1-1,TRBV7-2,CASSLGRGNTEAFF
TRBJ2-3,TRBV7-2,CASSLVYLGGGATDTQYF
TRBJ1-4,TRBV10-1,CAERGIGKWTGIMKNCFF
TRBJ2-5,TRBV5-6,CASSYGETQYF
TRBJ2-2,TRBV28,CASGTGTNTGELFF
TRBJ2-1,TRBV4-2,CASSQDKGGFYNEQFF
TRBJ1-1,TRBV15,CATSVKGNTEAFF
TRBJ2-1,TRBV6-5,CASSYRRYNEQFF
TRBJ2-1,TRBV6-2/TRBV6-3,CASSWGWLSSYNEQFF
TRBJ2-3,TRBV12-3/TRBV12-4,CASSLRRGRGTDTQYF
TRBJ2-2,TRBV27,CASSPPGLAGELFF
TRBJ2-2,TRBV9,CASSWTSGRESGELFF
TRBJ2-7,TRBV9,CASSVDLNRIEQYF
TRBJ2-2,TRBV20-1,CSASAGAPNTGELFF
TRBJ1-5,TRBV24-1,CATSAGGNQPQHF
TRBJ1-1,TRBV7-9,CASSRTVNTEAFF
TRBJ2-7,TRBV5-1,CASSNGAQYEQYF
TRBJ2-5,TRBV5-1,CASSLAGGPQETQYF
TRBJ2-3,TRBV29-1,CSVVWGNTDTQYF
TRBJ1-1,TRBV6-1,CASTQGQGFTEAFF
TRBJ2-1,TRBV29-1,CSAGAGGWSSYNEQFF
TRBJ2-2,TRBV12-3/TRBV12-4,CASSLKEGADGELFF
TRBJ2-7,TRBV29-1,CSVEWAGSYEQYF
TRBJ2-3,TRBV18,CASSPLLGDTQYF
TRBJ2-3,TRBV12-3/TRBV12-4,CASSLGDRDTQYF
TRBJ2-5,TRBV7-2,CASSSQEGAQETQYF
TRBJ2-3,TRBV7-2,CASSSGTTLVDTQYF
TRBJ2-2,TRBV29-1,CSVTHGNTGELFF
TRBJ2-3,TRBV20-1,CSARGLGADTQYF
TRBJ1-1,TRBV5-1,CASSLVPGVNTEAFF
TRBJ1-1,TRBV28,CASGDRGHTEAFF
TRBJ2-7,TRBV9,CASSEAGFSYEQYF
TRBJ2-1,TRBV4-3,CASSQGRGEQFF
TRBJ1-1,TRBV7-2,CASSPPGQLNTEAFF